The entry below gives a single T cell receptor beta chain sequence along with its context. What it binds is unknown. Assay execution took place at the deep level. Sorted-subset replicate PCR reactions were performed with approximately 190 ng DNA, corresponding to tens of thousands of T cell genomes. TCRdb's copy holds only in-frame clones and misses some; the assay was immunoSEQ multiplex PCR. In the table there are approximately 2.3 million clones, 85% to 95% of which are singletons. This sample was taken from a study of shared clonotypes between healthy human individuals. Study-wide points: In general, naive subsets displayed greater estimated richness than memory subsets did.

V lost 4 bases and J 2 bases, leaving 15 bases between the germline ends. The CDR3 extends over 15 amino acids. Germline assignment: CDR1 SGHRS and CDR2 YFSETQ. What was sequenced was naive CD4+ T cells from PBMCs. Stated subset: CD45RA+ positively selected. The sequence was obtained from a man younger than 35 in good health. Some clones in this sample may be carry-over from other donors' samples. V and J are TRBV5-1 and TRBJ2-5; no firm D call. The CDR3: CASSHGLGVQETQYF. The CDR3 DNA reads TGCGCCAGCAGCCATGGTCTGGGCGTTCAAGAGACCCAGTACTTC.